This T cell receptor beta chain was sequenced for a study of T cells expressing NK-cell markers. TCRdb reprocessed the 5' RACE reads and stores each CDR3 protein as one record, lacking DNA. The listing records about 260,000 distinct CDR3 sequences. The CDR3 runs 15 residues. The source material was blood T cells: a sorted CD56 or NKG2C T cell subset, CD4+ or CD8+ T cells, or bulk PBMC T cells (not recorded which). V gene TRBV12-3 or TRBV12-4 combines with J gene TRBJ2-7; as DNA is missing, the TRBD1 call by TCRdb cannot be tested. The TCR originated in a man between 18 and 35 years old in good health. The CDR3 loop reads CASRPDRGLPHEQYF.